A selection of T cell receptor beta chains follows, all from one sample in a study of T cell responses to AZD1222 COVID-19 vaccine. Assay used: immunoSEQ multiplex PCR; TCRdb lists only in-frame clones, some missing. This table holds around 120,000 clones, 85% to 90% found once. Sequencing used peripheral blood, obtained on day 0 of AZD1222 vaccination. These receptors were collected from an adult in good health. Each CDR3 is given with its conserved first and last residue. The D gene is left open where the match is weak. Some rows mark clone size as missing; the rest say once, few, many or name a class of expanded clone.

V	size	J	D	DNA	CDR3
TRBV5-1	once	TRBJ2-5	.	TGCGCCAGCGGACGCGGGTCAACGAGACAAGAGACCCAGTACTTC	CASGRGSTRQETQYF
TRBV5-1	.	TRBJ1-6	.	TGCGCCAGCAGCTTGGCCAGCGGTCTAAGGAATTCACCCCTCCACTTT	CASSLASGLRNSPLHF
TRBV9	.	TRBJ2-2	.	TGTGCCGGGTCGCAGACAGTGGCCACCGGGGAGCTGTTTTTT	CAGSQTVATGELFF
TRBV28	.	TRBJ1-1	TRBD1	TGTGCCAGCAGGACAGGGTTGAGGACTGAAGCTTTCTTT	CASRTGLRTEAFF
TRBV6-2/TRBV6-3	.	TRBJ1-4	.	TGTGCCAGCAGTTCCCCGATGAGACAGCAACTTAATGAAAAACTGTTTTTT	CASSSPMRQQLNEKLFF
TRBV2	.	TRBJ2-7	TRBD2	TGTGCCAGCAGTGATGTACTAGCGGGAGGGTACGAGCAGTACTTC	CASSDVLAGGYEQYF
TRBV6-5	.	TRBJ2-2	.	TGTGCCAGCATTCGGGATAAGGACACCGGGGAGCTGTTTTTT	CASIRDKDTGELFF
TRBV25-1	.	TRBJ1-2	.	TGTGCCAGCACCGGGGCCGGCTACTATGGCTACACCTTC	CASTGAGYYGYTF
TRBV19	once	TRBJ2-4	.	TGTGCCAGTGAACCCGGGGGACTCGTAGCCAAAAACATTCAGTACTTC	CASEPGGLVAKNIQYF
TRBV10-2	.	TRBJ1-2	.	TGCGCCAGCAGTGAGTCGGCAGACTTGAGCTATGGCTACACCTTC	CASSESADLSYGYTF
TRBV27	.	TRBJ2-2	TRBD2	TGTGCCAGCAGGGTGGCGGGAGTGAACACCGGGGAGCTGTTTTTT	CASRVAGVNTGELFF
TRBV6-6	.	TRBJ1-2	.	TGTGCCAGCAGTTACTCCTTCGAGGACGGAGGCTACACCTTC	CASSYSFEDGGYTF
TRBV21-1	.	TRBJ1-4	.	TGTGCCAGCAGCGCCCGGATTCCGGGTGAAAAACTGTTTTTT	CASSARIPGEKLFF
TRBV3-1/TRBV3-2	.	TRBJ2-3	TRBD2	TGTGCCAGCAGCCCTGGACTAGCGAATACGCAGTATTTT	CASSPGLANTQYF
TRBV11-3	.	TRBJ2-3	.	TGTGCCAGCAGCTTAGATCAGACGGGTACGCAGTATTTT	CASSLDQTGTQYF
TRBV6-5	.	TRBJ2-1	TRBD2	TGTGCCAGCAGTTACCTAGCGGGGGGACCATACAATGAGCAGTTCTTC	CASSYLAGGPYNEQFF
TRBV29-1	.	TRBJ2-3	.	TGCAGCGTTGAGGGCACTAGCGAACCAAGGGGGACGCAGTATTTT	CSVEGTSEPRGTQYF
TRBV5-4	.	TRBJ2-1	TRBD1	TGTGCCAGCAGCCCTATCCGGGACAGGGGCAGCGGTGAGCAGTTCTTC	CASSPIRDRGSGEQFF
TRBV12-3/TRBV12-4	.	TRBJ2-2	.	TGTGCCAGCAGGCTAATCTCCGGGGAGCTGTTTTTT	CASRLISGELFF